The clone carrying this T cell receptor (beta chain) turned up a few times. What it binds is unknown. This entry belongs to a study of T-cell memory formation after mild COVID-19. Whole-study results and caveats: There were some responding clones in pre-infection memory, which suggested that cross-reactive memory had joined. Day 15 to 85 contracting clones showed balanced CD4/CD8; later expanders leaned CD4+.

Deletions cut 4 bases from V and 5 bases from J, with 17 bases between. Per germline, CDR1 SEHNR and CDR2 FQNEAQ (reference sequence). This CDR3 is 15 amino acids long. Each CDR3 protein is one row after TCRdb ran MiXCR on the 5' RACE reads. Of 450,000 to 700,000 distinct CDR3 sequences listed, approximately 19% are singletons. The clonotype was recovered from an adult woman who had mild COVID-19 (a few samples of this study predate the infection). Cell type and time point are not known. Material for sequencing was PBMCs or a T cell subset sorted from them (not recorded which). The gene calls are TRBV7-9 and TRBJ2-5; TRBD2 might be the D (6 bases). CDR3 nucleotide sequence: TGTGCCAGCAGCTCCGGGAGACGAGATGACGAGACCCAGTACTTC. This translates into CASSSGRRDDETQYF.